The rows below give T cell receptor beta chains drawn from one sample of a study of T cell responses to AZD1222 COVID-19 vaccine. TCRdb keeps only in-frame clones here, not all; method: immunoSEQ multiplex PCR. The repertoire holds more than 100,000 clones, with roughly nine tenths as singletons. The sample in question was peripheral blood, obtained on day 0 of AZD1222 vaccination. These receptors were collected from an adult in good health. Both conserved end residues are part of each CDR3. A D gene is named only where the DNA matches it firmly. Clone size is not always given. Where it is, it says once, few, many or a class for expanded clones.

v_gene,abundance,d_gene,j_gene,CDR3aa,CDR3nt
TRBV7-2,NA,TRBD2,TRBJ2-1,CASSPRRGLAGHNEQFF,TGTGCCAGCAGCCCCAGGAGGGGTCTAGCGGGGCACAATGAGCAGTTCTTC
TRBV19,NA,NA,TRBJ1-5,CASSIRDPGGYQPQHF,TGTGCCAGTAGTATAAGGGACCCCGGGGGGTATCAGCCCCAGCATTTT
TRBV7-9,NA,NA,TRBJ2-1,CASSLLGGVGVGRNEQFF,TGTGCCAGCAGCTTATTGGGTGGGGTGGGAGTAGGAAGGAATGAGCAGTTCTTC
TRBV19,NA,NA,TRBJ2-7,CASSTLDGNSYEQYF,TGTGCCAGTAGTACCTTGGACGGAAACTCCTACGAGCAGTACTTC
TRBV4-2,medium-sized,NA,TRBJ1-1,CASSQDSGGGGLEAFF,TGTGCCAGCAGCCAAGATTCGGGCGGTGGGGGTCTGGAGGCTTTCTTT
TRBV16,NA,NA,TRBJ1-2,CASSQSGQGFYGYTF,TGTGCCAGCAGCCAATCAGGGCAGGGGTTCTATGGCTACACCTTC
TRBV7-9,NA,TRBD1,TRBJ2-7,CASSTDRGRAYEQYF,TGTGCCAGCAGCACCGACAGGGGGAGGGCCTACGAGCAGTACTTC
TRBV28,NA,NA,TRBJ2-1,CASSLFARPYNEQFF,TGTGCCAGCAGTTTATTCGCTAGGCCCTACAATGAGCAGTTCTTC
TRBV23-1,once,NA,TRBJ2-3,CASSQSNSGGANRGSDWTQYF,TGCGCCAGCAGTCAATCGAATAGCGGAGGCGCCAACAGGGGATCAGATTGGACGCAGTATTTT
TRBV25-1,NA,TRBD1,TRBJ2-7,CASSEWGQGEEQYF,TGTGCCAGCAGTGAATGGGGACAGGGTGAAGAGCAGTACTTC
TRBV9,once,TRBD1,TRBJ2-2,CASSGWDRGNTGELFF,TGTGCCAGCAGCGGATGGGACAGGGGAAACACCGGGGAGCTGTTTTTT
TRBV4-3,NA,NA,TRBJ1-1,CASSQFEGEAFF,TGCGCCAGCAGCCAATTCGAGGGTGAAGCTTTCTTT
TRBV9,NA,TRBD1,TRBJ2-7,CASRGTGVEQYF,TGTGCCAGCAGGGGGACAGGGGTCGAGCAGTACTTC
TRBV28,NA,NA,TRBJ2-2,CASKGSPLANTGELFF,TGTGCCAGCAAAGGGTCACCGCTAGCGAACACCGGGGAGCTGTTTTTT
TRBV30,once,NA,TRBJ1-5,CAWSVGVRSNQPQHF,TGTGCCTGGAGTGTAGGGGTCCGAAGCAATCAGCCCCAGCATTTT
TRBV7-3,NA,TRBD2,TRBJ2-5,CASSSGQRGPQETQYF,TGTGCCAGCAGCTCCGGCCAGCGGGGGCCCCAAGAGACCCAGTACTTC
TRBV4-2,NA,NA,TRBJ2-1,CASSQELGSRRSEQFF,TGTGCCAGCAGCCAAGAATTAGGCTCGCGCCGATCGGAGCAGTTCTTC
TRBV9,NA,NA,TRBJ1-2,CASSASRQGSNGYTF,TGTGCCAGCAGCGCCAGCAGGCAGGGCTCAAATGGCTACACCTTC
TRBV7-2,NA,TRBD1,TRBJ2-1,CASSLGTGNEQFF,TGTGCCAGCAGCTTAGGGACAGGCAATGAGCAGTTCTTC